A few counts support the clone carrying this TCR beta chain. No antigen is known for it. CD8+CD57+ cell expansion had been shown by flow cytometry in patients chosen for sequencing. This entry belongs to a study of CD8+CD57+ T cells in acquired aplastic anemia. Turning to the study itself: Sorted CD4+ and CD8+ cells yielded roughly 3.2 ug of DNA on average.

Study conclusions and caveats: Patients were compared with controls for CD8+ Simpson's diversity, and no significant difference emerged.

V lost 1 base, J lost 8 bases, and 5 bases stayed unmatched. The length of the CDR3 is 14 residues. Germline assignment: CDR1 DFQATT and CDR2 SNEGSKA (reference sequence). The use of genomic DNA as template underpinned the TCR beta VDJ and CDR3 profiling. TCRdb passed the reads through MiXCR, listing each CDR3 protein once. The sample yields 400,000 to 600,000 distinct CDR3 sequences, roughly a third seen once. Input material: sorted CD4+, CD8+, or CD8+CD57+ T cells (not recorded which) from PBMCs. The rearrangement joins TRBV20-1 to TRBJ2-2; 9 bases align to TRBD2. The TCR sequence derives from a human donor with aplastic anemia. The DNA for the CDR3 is TGCAGTGCTAGAGGCGGGGGGGCCTTGGGGGAGCTGTTTTTT. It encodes CSARGGGALGELFF.